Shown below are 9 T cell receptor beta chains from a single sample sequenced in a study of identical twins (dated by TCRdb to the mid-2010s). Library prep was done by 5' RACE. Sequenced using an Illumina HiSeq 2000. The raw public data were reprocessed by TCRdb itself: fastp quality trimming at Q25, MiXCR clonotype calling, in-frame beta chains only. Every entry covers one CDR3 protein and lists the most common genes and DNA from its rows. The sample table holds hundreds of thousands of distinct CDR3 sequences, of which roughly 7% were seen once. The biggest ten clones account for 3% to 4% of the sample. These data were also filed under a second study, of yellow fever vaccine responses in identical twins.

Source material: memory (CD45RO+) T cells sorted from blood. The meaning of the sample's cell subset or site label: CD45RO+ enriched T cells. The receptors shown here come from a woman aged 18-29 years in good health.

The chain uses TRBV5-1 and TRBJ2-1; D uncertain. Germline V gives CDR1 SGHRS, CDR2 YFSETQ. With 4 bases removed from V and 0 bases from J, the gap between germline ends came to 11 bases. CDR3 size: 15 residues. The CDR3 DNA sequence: TGCGCCAGCAGCCCGGCACCGAGCTCCTACAATGAGCAGTTCTTC. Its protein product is CASSPAPSSYNEQFF.

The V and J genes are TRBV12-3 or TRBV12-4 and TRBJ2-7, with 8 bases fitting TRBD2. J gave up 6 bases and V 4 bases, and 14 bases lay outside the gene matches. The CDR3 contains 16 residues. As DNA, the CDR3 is TGTGCCAGCAGTTCGGCGGGGGGCGCAGCCGTGGGCGAGCAGTACTTC. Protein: CASSSAGGAAVGEQYF.

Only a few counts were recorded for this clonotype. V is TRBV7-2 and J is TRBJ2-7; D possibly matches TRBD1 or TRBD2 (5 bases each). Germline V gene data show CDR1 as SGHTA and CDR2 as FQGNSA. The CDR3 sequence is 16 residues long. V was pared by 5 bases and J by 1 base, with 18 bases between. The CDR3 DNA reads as TGTGCCAGCAGCCCCCCTTGGGGACCTCGTTCCTACGAGCAGTACTTC. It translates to CASSPPWGPRSYEQYF.

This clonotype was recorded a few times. The CDR3 coding sequence is TGTGCCAGCAGCCAAGAAGTGTCCATTGGTGGGATGGCGGGGGGGCAAGAGACCCAGTACTTC. This codes for CASSQEVSIGGMAGGQETQYF. V usage is TRBV4-2 and J usage is TRBJ2-5, with 9 nucleotides matching TRBD2. The CDR3 loop spans 21 amino acids. The germline V gene encodes CDR1 LGHNA and CDR2 YNFKEQ. The V segment lost 0 bases and the J segment 2 bases; nucleotides outside the gene matches: 19.

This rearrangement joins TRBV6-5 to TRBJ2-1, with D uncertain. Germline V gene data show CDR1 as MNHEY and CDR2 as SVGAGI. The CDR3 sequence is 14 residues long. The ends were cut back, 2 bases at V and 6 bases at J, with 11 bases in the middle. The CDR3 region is CASSYPRLGNEQFF. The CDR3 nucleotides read TGTGCCAGCAGTTACCCCCGGCTAGGCAATGAGCAGTTCTTC.

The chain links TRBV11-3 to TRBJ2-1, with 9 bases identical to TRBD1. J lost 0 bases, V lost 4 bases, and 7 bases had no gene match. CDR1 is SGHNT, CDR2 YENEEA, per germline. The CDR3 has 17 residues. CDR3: CASSSGQGILSYNEQFF. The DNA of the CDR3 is TGTGCCAGCAGCTCGGGACAGGGCATTCTCTCCTACAATGAGCAGTTCTTC.

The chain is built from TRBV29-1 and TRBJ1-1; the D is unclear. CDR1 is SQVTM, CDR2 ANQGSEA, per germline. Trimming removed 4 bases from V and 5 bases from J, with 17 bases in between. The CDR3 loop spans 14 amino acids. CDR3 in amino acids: CSVAGGSGNTEAFF. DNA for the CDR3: TGCAGCGTTGCGGGCGGCTCCGGGAATACTGAAGCTTTCTTT.

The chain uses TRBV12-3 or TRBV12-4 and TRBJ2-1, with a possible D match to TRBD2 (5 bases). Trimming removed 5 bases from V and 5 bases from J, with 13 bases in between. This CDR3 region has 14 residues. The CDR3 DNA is TGTGCCAGCAGTCCACGGCGGGTTAACAATGAGCAGTTCTTC. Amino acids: CASSPRRVNNEQFF.

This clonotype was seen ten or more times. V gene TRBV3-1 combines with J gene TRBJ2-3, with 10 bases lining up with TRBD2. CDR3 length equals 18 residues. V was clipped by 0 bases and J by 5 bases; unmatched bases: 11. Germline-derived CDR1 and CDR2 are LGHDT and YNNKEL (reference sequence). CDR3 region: CASSQEVFSGGAIDTQYF. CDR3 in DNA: TGTGCCAGCAGCCAAGAAGTTTTCAGCGGGGGGGCGATAGATACGCAGTATTTT.